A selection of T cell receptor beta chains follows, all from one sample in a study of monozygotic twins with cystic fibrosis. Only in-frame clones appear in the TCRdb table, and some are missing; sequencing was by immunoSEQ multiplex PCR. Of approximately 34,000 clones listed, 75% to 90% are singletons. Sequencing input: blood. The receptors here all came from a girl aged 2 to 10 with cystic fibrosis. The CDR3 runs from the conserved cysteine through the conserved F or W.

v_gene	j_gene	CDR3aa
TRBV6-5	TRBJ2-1	CASRSTYSGEQFF
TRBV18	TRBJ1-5	CASSSNPGQGPVPYSNQPQHF
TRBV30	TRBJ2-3	CAWSRRASTDTQYF
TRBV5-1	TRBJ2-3	CATTTGSTGSYTDTQYF
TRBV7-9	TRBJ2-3	CASGGKYTDTQYF
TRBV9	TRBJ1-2	CASSVAAGDYGYTF
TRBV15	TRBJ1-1	CATSILQGLKGAFF
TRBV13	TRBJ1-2	CASSLGRQGLNYGYTF
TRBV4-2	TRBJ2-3	CASSQVGGAGGADTQYF
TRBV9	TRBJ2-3	CASSAMDRGDEGDTQYF
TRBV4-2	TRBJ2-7	CASSQVLADYEQYF
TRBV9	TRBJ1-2	CASSVAGLNYGYTF
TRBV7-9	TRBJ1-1	CASSPTGAEAFF
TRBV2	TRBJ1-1	CASRRDRATEAFF
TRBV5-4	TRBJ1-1	CASSLPGGMNTEAFF
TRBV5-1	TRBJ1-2	CASRTGDYGYTF
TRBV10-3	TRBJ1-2	CAISEPGSNYGYTF
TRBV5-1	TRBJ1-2	CASKSGGGYTF
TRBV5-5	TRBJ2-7	CASSLGGGSSYEQYF
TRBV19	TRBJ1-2	CASTRQDSWRGYTF
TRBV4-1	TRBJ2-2	CASSQISGGANTGELFF
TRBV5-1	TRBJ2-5	CASSFDREPQYF
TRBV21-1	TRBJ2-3	CASSIPSTCTDTQYF
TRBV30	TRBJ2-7	CAWDGQAHYEQYF
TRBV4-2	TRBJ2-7	CASSQEVAGAYEQYF
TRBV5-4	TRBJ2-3	CASSLMGPSTDTQYF
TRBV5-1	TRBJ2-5	CASSVSAKRGGVETQYF
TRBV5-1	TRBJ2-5	CASSLAPGLAAPGETQYF
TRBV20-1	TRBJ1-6	CSARAEGPLHF
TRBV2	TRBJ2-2	CASSTLVGSGELFF
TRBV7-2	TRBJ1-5	CASSLKWGAQPQHF
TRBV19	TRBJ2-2	CASSPHLAVNTGELFF
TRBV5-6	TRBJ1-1	CASSLRGTEAFF
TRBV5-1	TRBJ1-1	CASSGSTGGTEAFF
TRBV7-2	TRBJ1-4	CASSPTRGQGLTNEKLFF
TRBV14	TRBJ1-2	CASSPETGGGFYGYTF
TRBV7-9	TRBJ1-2	CASSLGFYGYTF
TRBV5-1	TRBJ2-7	CASSLDRVKPHF
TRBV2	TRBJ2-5	CASDRDRLSGETQYF
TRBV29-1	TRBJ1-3	CSVEKGLVGNTIYF